The clone carrying this T cell receptor (beta chain) occurred many times. The data stem from a study of Graves' ophthalmopathy and Graves' hyperthyroidism. Germline V gene data show CDR1 as MNHEY and CDR2 as SVGAGI. The CDR3 consists of 13 residues. With 6 bases clipped from V and 3 bases from J, the junction kept 5 bases outside the gene matches. The authors amplified TCR beta CDR3 regions, and they did so from RNA transcripts for repertoire sequencing. HTBI primers were used in a first-round RT-PCR, which preceded a second-round multiplex PCR. MiXCR, run by TCRdb on the multiplex PCR reads, gives a single entry per CDR3 protein. Of about 380,000 distinct CDR3 sequences in the sample, roughly 14% were seen once.

The origin of this receptor is a woman between 18 and 29 years old with stable Graves' hyperthyroidism. The V call is TRBV6-5, the J call TRBJ2-7; 7 positions match TRBD1. The sample consisted of peripheral blood. The CDR3 reads CASSRGQFYEQYF. CDR3 nucleotides: TGTGCCAGCAGCCGGGGACAGTTCTACGAGCAGTACTTC.